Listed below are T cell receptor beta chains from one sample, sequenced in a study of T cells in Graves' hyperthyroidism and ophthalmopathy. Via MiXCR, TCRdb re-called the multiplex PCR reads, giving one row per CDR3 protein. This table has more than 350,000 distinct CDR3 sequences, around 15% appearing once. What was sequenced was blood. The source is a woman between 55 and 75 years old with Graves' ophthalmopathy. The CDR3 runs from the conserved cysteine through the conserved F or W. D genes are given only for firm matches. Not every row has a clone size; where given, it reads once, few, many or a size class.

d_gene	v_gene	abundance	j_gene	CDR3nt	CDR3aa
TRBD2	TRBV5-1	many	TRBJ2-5	TGCGCCAGCAGCTTTGGACTAGCGGGCGCGGGATTTGAGACCCAGTACTTC	CASSFGLAGAGFETQYF
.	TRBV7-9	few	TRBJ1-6	TGTGCCAGCAGCTTAGCCGCGGTGGGCAACAATTCACCCCTCCACTTT	CASSLAAVGNNSPLHF
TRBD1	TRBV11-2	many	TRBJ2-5	TGTGCCAGCAGCTTAGGGACAGGGGCCGTGGAGACCCAGTACTTC	CASSLGTGAVETQYF
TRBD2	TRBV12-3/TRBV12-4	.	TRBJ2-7	TGTGCCAGCAGTGAAGGACTAGCGGGAGTGCTGGGTGAGCAGTACTTC	CASSEGLAGVLGEQYF
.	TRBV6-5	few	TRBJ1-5	TGTGCCAGCAGTTACGGAAGGCACAATCAGCCCCAGCATTTT	CASSYGRHNQPQHF
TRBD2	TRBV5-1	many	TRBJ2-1	TGCGCCAGCAGCCCCGGCTTACTAGCGATTTCAACCAACAATGAGCAGTTCTTC	CASSPGLLAISTNNEQFF
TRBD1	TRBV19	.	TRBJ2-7	TGTGCCAGTAGTACGGGGACAGAATCCTACGAGCAGTACTTC	CASSTGTESYEQYF
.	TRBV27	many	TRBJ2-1	TGTGCCAGCACCCGGACGGGGGCCTCCTACAATGAGCAGTTCTTC	CASTRTGASYNEQFF
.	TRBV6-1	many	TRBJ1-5	TGTGCCAGCAGTTCCCACAGAGATCAGCCCCAGCATTTT	CASSSHRDQPQHF
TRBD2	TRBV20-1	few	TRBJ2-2	TGCAGTGCTACTAGCGGGAGTTACACCACCGGGGAGCTGTTTTTT	CSATSGSYTTGELFF
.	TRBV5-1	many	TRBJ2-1	TGCGCCAGCAGCTTGACTAGCACCTACAATGAGCAGTTCTTC	CASSLTSTYNEQFF
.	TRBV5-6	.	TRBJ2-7	TGTGCCAGCAGCGGGACCTCGGGTTTCACCTACGAGCAGTACTTC	CASSGTSGFTYEQYF
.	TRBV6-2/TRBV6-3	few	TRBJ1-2	TGTGCCAGCAGTTTCCCTACCACCGGCCAAGGAGGCTACACCTTC	CASSFPTTGQGGYTF
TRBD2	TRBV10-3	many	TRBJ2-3	TGTGCCATCAGTGCAGGAGGGAGGGGCACAGATACGCAGTATTTT	CAISAGGRGTDTQYF
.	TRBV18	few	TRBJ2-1	TGTGCCAGCTCACCGGTACAGGGATATGAGCAGTTCTTC	CASSPVQGYEQFF
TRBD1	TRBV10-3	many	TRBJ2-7	TGTGCCATCAGTGACGATGGGACAGGGGGTAACGAGCAGTACTTC	CAISDDGTGGNEQYF
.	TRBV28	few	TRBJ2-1	TGTGCCAGCAGTTTGAGGCTATCCGAGGAGTTCTTC	CASSLRLSEEFF
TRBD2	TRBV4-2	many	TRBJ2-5	TGTGCCAGCAGCCAGGGGGGGGTTCGGGAGACCCAGTACTTC	CASSQGGVRETQYF
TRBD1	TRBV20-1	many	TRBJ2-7	TGCAGTGCTAGACCCCCGACAGGGGGGGGTGAGCAGTACTTC	CSARPPTGGGEQYF
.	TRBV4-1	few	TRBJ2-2	TGCGCCAGCAGCCAAGCCGCGGGGCGAACCGGGGAGCTGTTTTTT	CASSQAAGRTGELFF
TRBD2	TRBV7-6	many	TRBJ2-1	TGTGCCAGCAGCTGGACTAGCGGGAGCGTTGGCAATGAGCAGTTCTTC	CASSWTSGSVGNEQFF
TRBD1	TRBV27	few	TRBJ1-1	TGTGCCAGCTCCATTCGACAGGGAGACTTGAACACTGAAGCTTTCTTT	CASSIRQGDLNTEAFF
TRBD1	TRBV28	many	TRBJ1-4	TGTGCCAGCAGTCCGGGACAGCATTTGAGAAATGAAAAACTGTTTTTT	CASSPGQHLRNEKLFF
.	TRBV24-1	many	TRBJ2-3	TGTGCCACGTCCCGCTGGGAGACAGATACGCAGTATTTT	CATSRWETDTQYF
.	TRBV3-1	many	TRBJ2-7	TGTGCCAGCAGCCAAGGGCCTGCCAGTTCCTACGAGCAGTACTTC	CASSQGPASSYEQYF
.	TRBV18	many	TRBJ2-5	TGTGCCAGCTCACCAGAAGAGACCCAGTACTTC	CASSPEETQYF
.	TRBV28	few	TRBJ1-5	TGTGCCAGCACGGACAGTGGGCATCAGCCCCAGCATTTT	CASTDSGHQPQHF
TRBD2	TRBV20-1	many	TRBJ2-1	TGCAGTGCTAGAGGGACGCCGGGACTAGCGGTCGATGAGCAGTTCTTC	CSARGTPGLAVDEQFF
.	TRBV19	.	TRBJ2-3	TGTGCCAGTAGTATAGGAACGCACACAGATACGCAGTATTTT	CASSIGTHTDTQYF
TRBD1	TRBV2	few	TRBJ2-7	TGTGCCGGCACAGGGGACGACTACGAGCAGTACTTC	CAGTGDDYEQYF
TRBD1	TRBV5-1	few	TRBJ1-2	TGCGCCAGCAGCCTCTTGGACAGGGTCTATGGCTACACCTTC	CASSLLDRVYGYTF
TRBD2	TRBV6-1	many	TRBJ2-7	TGTGCCAGCAGTCCCCGACTAGCGGGAGGTCGGGAGCAGTACTTC	CASSPRLAGGREQYF
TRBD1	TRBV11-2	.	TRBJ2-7	TGTGCCAGCAGCTTCGACAGGGGTATCTACGAGCAGTACTTC	CASSFDRGIYEQYF
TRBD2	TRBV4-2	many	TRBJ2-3	TGTGCCAGCAGCCCCACCCGGGGGTCTAGCGGGAGAGGTGAAGGAGATACGCAGTATTTT	CASSPTRGSSGRGEGDTQYF
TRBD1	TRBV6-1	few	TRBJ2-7	TGTGCCAGCAGTGGGGGACAGGGTGTTTCCTACGAGCAGTACTTC	CASSGGQGVSYEQYF
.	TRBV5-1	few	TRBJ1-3	TGCGCCAGCAGCCCCAGGAGTTCACAGGAAAACACCATATATTTT	CASSPRSSQENTIYF
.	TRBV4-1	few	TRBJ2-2	TGCGCCAGCAGCCAAAGGGAGGTTTTTAGGGGGGAGCTGTTTTTT	CASSQREVFRGELFF
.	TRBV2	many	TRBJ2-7	TGTGCCAGCAGTGAGGGTCAGGGCAAGCAGTACTTC	CASSEGQGKQYF
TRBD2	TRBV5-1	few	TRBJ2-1	TGCGCCAGCAGCTCTAGCGGGAGATTCTACAATGAGCAGTTCTTC	CASSSSGRFYNEQFF
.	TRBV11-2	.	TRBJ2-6	TGTGCCAGCAGCTTTCCGACCGCCCTACCTAACCCCTCGAACTCTGGGGCCAACGTCCTGACTTTC	CASSFPTALPNPSNSGANVLTF
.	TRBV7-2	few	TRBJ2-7	TGTGCCAGCAGCTTATCGCGGGGAGAGAGAGAAGAGCAGTACTTC	CASSLSRGEREEQYF